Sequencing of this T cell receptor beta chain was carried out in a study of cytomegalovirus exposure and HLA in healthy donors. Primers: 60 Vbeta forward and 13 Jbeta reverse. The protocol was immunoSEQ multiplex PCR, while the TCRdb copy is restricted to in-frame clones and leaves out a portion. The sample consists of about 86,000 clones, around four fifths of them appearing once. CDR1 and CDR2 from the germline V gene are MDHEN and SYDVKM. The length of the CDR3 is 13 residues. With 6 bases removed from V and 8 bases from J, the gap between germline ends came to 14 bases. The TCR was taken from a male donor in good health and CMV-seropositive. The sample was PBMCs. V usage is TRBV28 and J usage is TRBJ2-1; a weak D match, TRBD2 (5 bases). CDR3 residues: CASSPQEAHEQFF. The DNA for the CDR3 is TGTGCCAGCAGCCCCCAGGAGGCTCATGAGCAGTTCTTC.